Detailed here is one T cell receptor beta chain. Its antigen is still unknown. These data originate in a study of OX40 agonist ivuxolimab in advanced cancers. Study-level results: CD4+ and CD8+ blood T cells expanded clonally by week 6 at 0.1 to 3.0 mg/kg. Some of the nonresponding patients also showed low levels of normalized T-cell clonal expansion.

Blood sampling took place at baseline, cycle 4 day 1, and cycle 7 day 1. TCRdb's table, derived via immunoSEQ multiplex PCR, lists solely in-frame clones and lacks some. The sample lists about 70,000 clones, around nine tenths occurring once. The sequences come from CD4+ or CD8+ T cells sorted from blood, collected in a trial of the OX40 agonist ivuxolimab. This receptor was identified in an adult with an advanced solid tumor such as melanoma, head and neck, liver or kidney cancer.

CDR3 residues: CASTGPGNTIYF. In DNA, the CDR3 is TGTGCCAGCACAGGGCCCGGAAACACCATATATTTT. The rearrangement joins TRBV5-4 to TRBJ1-3; D possibly corresponds to TRBD1 (5 bases). Germline CDR1 and CDR2: SGHNT and YYREEE (reference sequence). Trimming shortened V by 6 bases and J by 4 bases, and 8 bases separated the two germline ends. This CDR3 is 12 amino acids long.